This entry concerns a single T cell receptor (beta chain). What it recognizes is unknown. The data were taken from a study of regulatory T cells in long-lasting Graves disease. In the study overall: Persistent Graves' disease required over 5 years of antithyroid drugs and positive TSH receptor antibodies. Study findings and constraints: TRBV28, TRBJ1-2 and TRBJ2-5 were favored in persistent disease.

The V and J ends lost 1 base and 4 bases respectively, with 17 bases between them. Germline CDR1 reads DFQATT; CDR2 reads SNEGSKA (reference sequence). This CDR3 is 16 amino acids long. The sample's time point: persistent/refractory GD, antithyroid drugs over 5 years with positive TRAb. PBMC-derived RNA was used for the TCR library. It was American Thyroid Association guidelines that determined Graves' disease diagnosis. Through Arm-PCR of CDR3 regions and iRepertoire HTBI primers, TCR beta libraries were built. In TCRdb, the multiplex PCR reads were re-called with MiXCR into one record per CDR3 protein. The data contain about 290,000 distinct CDR3 sequences, around 23% of them singletons.

Sample: peripheral blood mononuclear cells (PBMCs), taken when the disease was refractory, from a patient treated with antithyroid drugs. V is TRBV20-1 and J is TRBJ2-1; D might be TRBD1 (5 bases). The TCR was taken from a female donor with Graves disease. CDR3: CSARGRQLRPYNEQFF. CDR3 in DNA: TGCAGTGCTAGAGGGCGACAGTTACGACCATACAATGAGCAGTTCTTC.